These 5 T cell receptor beta chains share one sample of origin, sequenced in a study of cytomegalovirus exposure and HLA in healthy donors. PCR used 60 Vbeta primers and 13 Jbeta primers. Repertoires were generated with immunoSEQ multiplex PCR, while TCRdb's copy carries only in-frame clones and drops some. The repertoire holds about 94,000 clones, roughly three fifths seen once, with about 3.8% in the top ten. The sample was PBMCs. The receptors originated from a man younger than 40 in good health and CMV-seronegative.

This clone was picked up a small number of times. CDR3 amino acids: CASSLGGRARDGYTF. The CDR3 region has the DNA TGCGCCAGCAGCTTGGGGGGCCGGGCCCGAGATGGCTACACCTTC. This chain connects TRBV5-1 to TRBJ1-2; tentatively, D is TRBD1 (5 bases). CDR1 is SGHRS, CDR2 YFSETQ, per germline. V lost 0 bases and J 6 bases, leaving 15 bases between the germline ends. The CDR3 loop spans 15 amino acids.

The rearrangement uses TRBV7-3 and TRBJ2-7, with 11 bases aligning to TRBD2. Germline V gene lookup returns CDR1 SGHTA and CDR2 FQGTGA. With V trimmed by 5 bases and J by 5 bases, 8 bases remained unmatched. The CDR3 is 15 amino acids. The CDR3 DNA is TGTGCCAGCAGCCCATTAGCGGGAGGGCCCCACGAGCAGTACTTC. This encodes CASSPLAGGPHEQYF.

Written as DNA, the CDR3 is TGTGCCAGCAGCGCTCGGACAGGGGGTAATGAAAAACTGTTTTTT. Its protein product is CASSARTGGNEKLFF. V is TRBV9 and J is TRBJ1-4, with TRBD1 matching 10 bases. Trimming cost V 3 bases and J 4 bases; bases outside gene matches: 3. This CDR3 contains 15 residues. Looked up from germline, CDR1 is SGDLS and CDR2 is YYNGEE. Full variable domain (rest looked up from reference TRBV9 and TRBJ1-4): DSGVTQTPKHLITATGQRVTLRCSPRSGDLSVYWYQQSLDQGLQFLIQYYNGEERAKGNILERFSAQQFPDLHSELNLSSLELGDSALYFCASSARTGGNEKLFFGSGTQLSVL.

The chain is built from TRBV9 and TRBJ1-2; no firm D call. Trimming removed 0 bases from V and 6 bases from J, with 9 bases in between. From germline, CDR1 is SGDLS and CDR2 YYNGEE. The CDR3 consists of 13 residues. CDR3 sequence reads: CASSVGLADGYTF. The CDR3 DNA follows: TGTGCCAGCAGCGTAGGCTTGGCAGATGGCTACACCTTC.

The rearrangement joins TRBV6-6 to TRBJ1-5, with a possible D match to TRBD1 (5 bases). The CDR3 consists of 15 residues. Trimming left V 6 bases short and J 0 bases short, with 12 bases between. Germline V gives CDR1 MNHNY, CDR2 SVGAGI (reference sequence). CDR3 residues: CASSIDRNSNQPQHF. The CDR3 DNA reads TGTGCCAGCAGCATTGACAGAAATAGCAATCAGCCCCAGCATTTT.